This T cell receptor beta chain is from a study of blood T cell repertoires in COVID-19. On the study more broadly: Both acute and convalescent COVID-19 samples were obtained from the United States, Italy and Spain. T cells, B-cell-depleted T cells, or PBMCs provided the cDNA or gDNA that served as material.

Trimming took off 1 base at V and 2 bases at J, with 15 bases between the two ends. The CDR3 sequence is 17 residues long. The germline CDR1 and CDR2 sequences are LNHDA and SQIVND (reference sequence). In the source study's methods: Estimation of nucleated cell counts relied on the amplification of reference gene primers. Libraries were prepared by immunoSEQ multiplex PCR; TCRdb keeps only in-frame clonotypes and omits some of them. V, J and clone size are those of that table, while D and trimming were read from the DNA. The profile shows approximately 54,000 clones, 86% of them singletons. This receptor was obtained from a human donor in a cohort sampled during active COVID-19. V and J are TRBV19 and TRBJ1-3; D not resolved. Input material: peripheral blood. In nucleotides, the CDR3 is TGTGCCAGTAGTATAGGTACCGGGATCTACCCTGGAAACACCATATATTTT. Protein: CASSIGTGIYPGNTIYF.